Below, 12 T cell receptor beta chains from the same sample are listed, as sequenced in a study of blood T cell repertoires in COVID-19. Sequenced by immunoSEQ multiplex PCR; TCRdb stores in-frame clones only, minus some. The sample shows 140,000 to 150,000 clones, 75% to 85% of them seen only once. Sequenced input: peripheral blood. The origin of the receptors is a man in his fifties or sixties with acute or convalescent COVID-19.

This clone appeared a few times. The CDR3: CASSESVSGRVYEQYF. CDR3 DNA sequence: TGCGCCAGCAGTGAGTCTGTTAGCGGGAGAGTTTACGAGCAGTACTTC. This chain joins TRBV10-1 and TRBJ2-7; 9 bases are a match to TRBD2. Trimming took 0 bases from V and 4 from J; bases not matched to a gene: 7. Germline values: CDR1 WNHNN, CDR2 SYGVQD (reference sequence). The CDR3 spans 16 residues.

The genes are TRBV3-1 (or the pseudogene TRBV3-2) and TRBJ2-2; D gene uncertain. The CDR3 spans 15 residues. Per the germline V gene, CDR1 is LGHDT and CDR2 is YNNKEL (reference sequence). V was pared by 0 bases and J by 4 bases, with 9 bases between. The CDR3 DNA follows: TGTGCCAGCAGCCAAGATCTAGTGATCACCGGGGAGCTGTTTTTT. Protein: CASSQDLVITGELFF.

V is TRBV7-9 and J is TRBJ2-2; 9 bases map to TRBD1. The CDR3 is 14 amino acids. Trimming cost V 5 bases and J 7 bases; bases outside gene matches: 5. From germline, CDR1 is SEHNR and CDR2 FQNEAQ (reference sequence). The CDR3 reads CASSNRGRVGELFF. The CDR3 DNA is TGTGCCAGCAGCAACAGGGGGCGAGTCGGGGAGCTGTTTTTT.

This clone has more than one count but fewer than ten. The chain joins TRBV18 to TRBJ2-1; a weak D match, TRBD1 (6 bases). Trimming removed 2 bases at V and 4 bases at J, with 18 bases between. Germline CDR1 KGHSH, CDR2 LQKENI. The CDR3 contains 17 residues. The CDR3 DNA sequence: TGTGCCAGCTCACCAACGAACAGGGCAGACGGATACAATGAGCAGTTCTTC. Residues: CASSPTNRADGYNEQFF.

The chain is built from TRBV24-1 and TRBJ2-7; D unresolved. Trimming pared 4 bases from V and 4 bases from J, leaving 10 bases between. This CDR3 has 13 residues. Germline V gene data show CDR1 as KGHDR and CDR2 as SFDVKD. The CDR3 is CATSEDKTYEQYF. The CDR3 DNA follows: TGTGCCACCAGTGAAGACAAAACTTACGAGCAGTACTTC.

The J gene is TRBJ1-2, the V gene TRBV7-5; TRBD1 is taken as the D call from the table, unchecked against the DNA. TRBV7-5 is an annotated pseudogene. This CDR3 region has 12 residues. CDR3 DNA: TGTGTCAGAAGCTTCAGGGCCTATGGCTACACCTTC. Translation gives CVRSFRAYGYTF.

In this sample, this clone turned up a few times. This chain connects TRBV19 to TRBJ2-3, with TRBD2 matching 7 bases. In germline, CDR1 is LNHDA, CDR2 SQIVND (reference sequence). The CDR3 totals 17 residues. Unmatched junction bases numbered 6, after V lost 0 bases and J lost 0 bases. The CDR3 loop reads CASSIDLSSGSTDTQYF. The DNA of the CDR3 is TGTGCCAGTAGTATAGATCTGAGTAGCGGGAGCACAGATACGCAGTATTTT.

About this clone itself: This CDR3 is also generated by other DNA sequences in the sample. The DNA of the CDR3 is TGTGCCAGCAGCGTAGCAGCGGGAGTAAGTTACGAGCAGTACTTC. It codes for CASSVAAGVSYEQYF. The rearrangement joins TRBV9 to TRBJ2-7, with 8 bases lining up with TRBD2. V lost 0 bases, J lost 4 bases, and 6 bases stayed unmatched. The CDR3 length is 15 residues. Per the germline V gene, CDR1 is SGDLS and CDR2 is YYNGEE.

The rearrangement joins TRBV11-3 to TRBJ2-1; TRBD2 matches at 7 bases. The J segment lost 7 bases and the V segment lost 1 base, leaving 7 bases of the junction unmatched. CDR1 and CDR2 from the germline V gene are SGHNT and YENEEA. The CDR3 runs 15 residues. For the CDR3, the DNA is TGTGCCAGCAGCTTAGGGGCTAGCGGTCGGAATGAGCAGTTCTTC. Translation gives CASSLGASGRNEQFF.

This clone was seen many times. J is TRBJ2-2 and V is TRBV4-2, with D hard to call. Looked up from germline, CDR1 is LGHNA and CDR2 is YNFKEQ. Trimming shortened V by 3 bases and J by 4 bases, and 6 bases separated the two germline ends. The CDR3 runs to 13 residues. The CDR3 DNA sequence: TGTGCCAGCAGCCACCCCAGCACCGGGGAGCTGTTTTTT. Protein product: CASSHPSTGELFF.

In its sample, this clone was seen a few times. At one end, the junction sequence differs from germline, possibly due to a read error. V is TRBV11-1 and J is TRBJ2-7; TRBD2 aligns across 15 bases. Germline CDR1 reads SGHAT; CDR2 reads FQDESV (reference sequence). The CDR3 totals 13 residues. The CDR3 is CASSWTSGRVPRF. Written as DNA, the CDR3 is TGTGCCAGCAGCTGGACTAGCGGGAGGGTCCCTCGCTTC.

This sequence joins TRBV5-1 and TRBJ2-7; 7 bases line up with TRBD1. Germline V lookup: CDR1 SGHRS, CDR2 YFSETQ. The CDR3 is 14 residues long. V lost 5 bases and J lost 5; bases outside the gene matches: 10. This CDR3 is CASSPDRVADEQYF. For the CDR3, the DNA is TGCGCCAGCAGTCCCGACAGGGTAGCCGACGAGCAGTACTTC.